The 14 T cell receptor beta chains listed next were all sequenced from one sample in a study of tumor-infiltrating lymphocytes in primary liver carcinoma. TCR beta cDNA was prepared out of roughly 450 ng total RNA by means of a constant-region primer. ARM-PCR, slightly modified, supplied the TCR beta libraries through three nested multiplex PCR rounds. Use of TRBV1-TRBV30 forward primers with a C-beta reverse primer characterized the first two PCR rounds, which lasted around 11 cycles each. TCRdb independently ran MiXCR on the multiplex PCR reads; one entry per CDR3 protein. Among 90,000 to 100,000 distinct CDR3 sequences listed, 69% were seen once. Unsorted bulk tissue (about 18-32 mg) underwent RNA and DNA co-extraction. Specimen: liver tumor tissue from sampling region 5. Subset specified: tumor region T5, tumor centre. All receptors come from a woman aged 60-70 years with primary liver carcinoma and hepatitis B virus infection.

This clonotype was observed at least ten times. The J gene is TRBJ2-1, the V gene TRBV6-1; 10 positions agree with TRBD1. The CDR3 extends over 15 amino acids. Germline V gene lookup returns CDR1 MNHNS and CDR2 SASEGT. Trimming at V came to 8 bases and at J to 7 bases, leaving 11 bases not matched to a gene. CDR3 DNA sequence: TGTGCCAGCTCCGAAGGGACAGGGGACTTTAATGAGCAGTTCTTC. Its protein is CASSEGTGDFNEQFF.

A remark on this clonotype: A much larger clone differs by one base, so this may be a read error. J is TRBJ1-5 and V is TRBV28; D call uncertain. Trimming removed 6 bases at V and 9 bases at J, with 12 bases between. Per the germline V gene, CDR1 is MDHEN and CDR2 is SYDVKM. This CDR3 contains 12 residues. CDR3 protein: CASRTLLRPQHF. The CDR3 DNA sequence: TGTGCCAGCAGAACGCTCTTACGGCCCCAGCATTTT.

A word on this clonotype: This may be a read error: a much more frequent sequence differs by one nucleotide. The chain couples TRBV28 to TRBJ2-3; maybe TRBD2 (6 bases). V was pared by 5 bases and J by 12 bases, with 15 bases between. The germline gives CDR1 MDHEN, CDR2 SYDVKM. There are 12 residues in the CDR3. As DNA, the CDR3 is TGTGCCAGCAGTCGACTAGGGCTCTCTCAGTATTTT. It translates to CASSRLGLSQYF.

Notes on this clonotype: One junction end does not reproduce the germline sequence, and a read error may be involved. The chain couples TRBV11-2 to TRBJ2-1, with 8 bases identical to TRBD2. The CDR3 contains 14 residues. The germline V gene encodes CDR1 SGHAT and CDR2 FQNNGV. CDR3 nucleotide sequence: TGTGCCAACAGCCTCAGCGGGAGCCTCAATGAGCAGTTCTTC. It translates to CANSLSGSLNEQFF.

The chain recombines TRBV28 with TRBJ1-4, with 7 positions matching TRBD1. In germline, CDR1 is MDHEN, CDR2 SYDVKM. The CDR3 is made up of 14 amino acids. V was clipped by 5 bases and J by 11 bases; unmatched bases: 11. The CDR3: CASSLKPATGKLFF. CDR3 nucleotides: TGTGCCAGCAGTCTCAAACCCGCGACAGGGAAACTGTTTTTT.

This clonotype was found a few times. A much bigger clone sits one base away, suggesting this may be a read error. The CDR3 DNA reads TGTGCCAGCAGCCCTAGCTTGGGGCTCAGCTCCTACGAGCAGTACTTC. Its translation is CASSPSLGLSSYEQYF. This sequence joins TRBV5-6 and TRBJ2-7; possibly TRBD1 or TRBD2 for D (5 bases each). The CDR3 runs 16 residues. Trimming removed 4 bases from V and 0 bases from J, with 17 bases in between. Per the germline V gene, CDR1 is SGHDT and CDR2 is YYEEEE.

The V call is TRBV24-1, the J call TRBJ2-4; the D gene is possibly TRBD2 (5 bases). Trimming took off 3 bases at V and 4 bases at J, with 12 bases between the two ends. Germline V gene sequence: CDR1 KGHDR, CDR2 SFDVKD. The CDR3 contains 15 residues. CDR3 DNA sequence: TGTGCCACCAGTGATACTAGGACGGGAAAAAACATTCAGTACTTC. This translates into CATSDTRTGKNIQYF.

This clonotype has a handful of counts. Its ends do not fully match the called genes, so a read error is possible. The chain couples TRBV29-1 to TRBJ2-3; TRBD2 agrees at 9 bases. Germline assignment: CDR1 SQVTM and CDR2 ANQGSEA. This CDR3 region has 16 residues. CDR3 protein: CGVGRTSVERRGTQYF. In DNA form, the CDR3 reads TGCGGCGTTGGCAGGACTAGCGTAGAGAGGAGAGGTACGCAGTATTTT.

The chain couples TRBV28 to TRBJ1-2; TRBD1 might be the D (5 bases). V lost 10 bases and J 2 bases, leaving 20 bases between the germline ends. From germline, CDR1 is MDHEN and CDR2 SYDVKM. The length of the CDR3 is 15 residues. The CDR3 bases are TGTGCCAACACCCAGGCGGGCAGGGAGAACTATGGCTACACCTTC. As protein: CANTQAGRENYGYTF.

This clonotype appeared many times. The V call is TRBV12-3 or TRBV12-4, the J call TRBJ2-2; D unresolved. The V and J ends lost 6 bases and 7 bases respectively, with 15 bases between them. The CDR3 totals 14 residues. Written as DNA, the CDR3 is TGTGCCAGCAGCGACCATAGGGTCGACGGGGAGCTGTTTTTT. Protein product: CASSDHRVDGELFF.

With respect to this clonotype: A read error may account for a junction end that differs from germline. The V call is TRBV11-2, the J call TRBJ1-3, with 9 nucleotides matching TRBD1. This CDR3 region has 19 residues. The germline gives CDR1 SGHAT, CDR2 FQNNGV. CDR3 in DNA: TGTGACAGCAGCTCACGCCCGGACAGGGGAGTGTACTCTGGAATCACCATATATTTT. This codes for CDSSSRPDRGVYSGITIYF. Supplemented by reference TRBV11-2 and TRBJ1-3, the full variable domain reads EAGVAQSPRYKIIEKRQSVAFWCNPISGHATLYWYQQILGQGPKLLIQFQNNGVVDDSQLPKDRFSAERLKGVDSTLKIQPAKLEDSAVYLCDSSSRPDRGVYSGITIYFGEGSWLTVV.

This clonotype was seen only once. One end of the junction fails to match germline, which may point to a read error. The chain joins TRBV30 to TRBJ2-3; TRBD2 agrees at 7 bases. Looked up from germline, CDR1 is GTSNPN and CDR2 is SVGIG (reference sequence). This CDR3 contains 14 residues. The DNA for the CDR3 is TGTGCCTGGAGTGACGGACTAGAGACAGATACGCAGTGTTTT. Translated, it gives CAWSDGLETDTQCF.

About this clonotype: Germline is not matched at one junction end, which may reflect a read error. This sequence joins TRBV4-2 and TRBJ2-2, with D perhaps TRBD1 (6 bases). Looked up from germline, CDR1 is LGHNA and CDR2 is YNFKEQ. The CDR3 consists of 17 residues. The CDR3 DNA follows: TGTACCAGCAGCCAGGGGTATGGTGCCTCGAACACCGGGGAGCTGCTTTTT. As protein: CTSSQGYGASNTGELLF.

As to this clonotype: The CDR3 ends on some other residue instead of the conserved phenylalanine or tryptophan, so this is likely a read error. For the CDR3, the DNA is TGTGCCAGCAGTTCCGGACTAGCGGGAGCTACGCAGTATTAT. Translated: CASSSGLAGATQYY. V is TRBV28 and J is TRBJ2-3; 13 positions match TRBD2. Looked up from germline, CDR1 is MDHEN and CDR2 is SYDVKM. The V gene end was trimmed by 4 bases and the J gene end by 8 bases; junction bases not matched to a gene: 3. This CDR3 is 14 amino acids long.